The 18 T cell receptor beta chains in this list originate from one sample, sequenced in a study of cytomegalovirus exposure and HLA in healthy donors. Using immunoSEQ multiplex PCR, the repertoire was profiled, and TCRdb retains in-frame clones only, with some absent. The table lists 70,000 to 75,000 clones, just under 95% of them singletons. The sequenced material came from PBMCs. The receptors derive from a man aged 18 to 29 in good health and CMV-seropositive.

This chain uses TRBV5-6 with TRBJ2-5, with 11 bases identical to TRBD2. CDR1 SGHDT and CDR2 YYEEEE come from the germline V gene. V shed 10 bases, J shed 5 bases, and the junction held 16 bases outside the gene matches. The length of the CDR3 is 16 residues. CDR3 nucleotides: TGTGCCGCCAGCCAGACTAGCGGGATCTCGGGGGAGACCCAGTACTTC. Protein product: CAASQTSGISGETQYF.

The CDR3 sequence: CASRARQEQYF. CDR3 DNA sequence: TGTGCCAGCAGGGCCCGACAGGAGCAGTACTTC. The chain links TRBV28 to TRBJ2-7; the D gene is possibly TRBD1 (5 bases). Trimming cost V 6 bases and J 7 bases, with 10 bases left between them. The CDR3 loop spans 11 amino acids. From germline, CDR1 is MDHEN and CDR2 SYDVKM.

The chain links TRBV6-5 to TRBJ1-2; D call uncertain. CDR1 and CDR2 from the germline V gene are MNHEY and SVGAGI. The CDR3 extends over 12 amino acids. V lost 6 bases and J 4 bases, leaving 9 bases between the germline ends. For the CDR3, the DNA is TGTGCCAGCAGCCAATCCAGCTATGGCTACACCTTC. Its protein product is CASSQSSYGYTF.

V is TRBV19 and J is TRBJ2-7; 9 bases agree with TRBD1. The CDR3 has 13 amino acids. Looked up from germline, CDR1 is LNHDA and CDR2 is SQIVND (reference sequence). V lost 9 bases, J lost 1 base, and 4 bases stayed unmatched. The CDR3 is CASKDRGSYEQYF. The CDR3 DNA sequence: TGTGCCAGCAAGGACAGGGGTTCCTACGAGCAGTACTTC. Supplemented by reference TRBV19 and TRBJ2-7, the full variable domain reads DGGITQSPKYLFRKEGQNVTLSCEQNLNHDAMYWYRQDPGQGLRLIYYSQIVNDFQKGDIAEGYSVSREKKESFPLTVTSAQKNPTAFYLCASKDRGSYEQYFGPGTRLTVT.

The V gene is TRBV2, the J gene TRBJ1-1; D call uncertain. Germline V gives CDR1 SNHLY, CDR2 FYNNEI. The CDR3 spans 14 residues. Trimming shortened V by 4 bases and J by 0 bases, and 9 bases separated the two germline ends. DNA for the CDR3: TGTGCCAGCAGTGCCCGCGGGCTGAACACTGAAGCTTTCTTT. Its translation is CASSARGLNTEAFF.

The chain's CDR3 is CASSGGGGRNIQYF. CDR3 nucleotides: TGTGCCAGCAGTGGAGGAGGGGGCCGAAACATTCAGTACTTC. The chain joins TRBV2 to TRBJ2-4; D is perhaps TRBD1 (7 bases). The V end was cut by 4 bases, the J end by 6 bases, with 13 bases between. This CDR3 is 14 amino acids long. CDR1 and CDR2 from the germline V gene are SNHLY and FYNNEI. The variable domain in full, with the rest retrieved from reference TRBV2 and TRBJ2-4, is EPEVTQTPSHQVTQMGQEVILRCVPISNHLYFYWYRQILGQKVEFLVSFYNNEISEKSEIFDDQFSVERPDGSNFTLKIRSTKLEDSAMYFCASSGGGGRNIQYFGAGTRLSVL.

The J gene is TRBJ2-7, the V gene TRBV10-3, with 7 bases matching TRBD1. Trimming at V came to 6 bases and at J to 3 bases, leaving 2 bases not matched to a gene. The CDR3 length is 12 residues. Germline lookup yields CDR1 ENHRY and CDR2 SYGVKD. This CDR3 is CAISGTDYEQYF. DNA for the CDR3: TGTGCCATCAGCGGGACAGACTACGAGCAGTACTTC.

V gene TRBV27 combines with J gene TRBJ2-2, with a possible D match to TRBD2 (5 bases). The V end was cut by 9 bases, the J end by 0 bases, with 11 bases between. This CDR3 has 14 amino acids. Germline assignment: CDR1 MNHEY and CDR2 SMNVEV (reference sequence). CDR3 DNA sequence: TGTGCCAGTGCTACGGGGACGAACACCGGGGAGCTGTTTTTT. This sequence encodes CASATGTNTGELFF.

This chain uses TRBV4-1 with TRBJ2-7; weak D call: TRBD2 (5 bases). Germline CDR1 MGHRA, CDR2 YSYEKL. Trimming pared 2 bases from V and 1 base from J, leaving 9 bases between. This CDR3 is built from 14 residues. CDR3 DNA sequence: TGCGCCAGCAGCCAAAAGGACTTTTCCTACGAGCAGTACTTC. It codes for CASSQKDFSYEQYF.

This sequence joins TRBV5-1 and TRBJ2-1; 9 bases are a match to TRBD2. With 0 bases clipped from V and 5 bases from J, the junction kept 6 bases outside the gene matches. The germline gives CDR1 SGHRS, CDR2 YFSETQ. This CDR3 spans 16 amino acids. In DNA, the CDR3 is TGCGCCAGCAGCTTGGGCGGAGCGGGGGGTCACAATGAGCAGTTCTTC. Translation: CASSLGGAGGHNEQFF.

CDR3 protein: CASNTPAGELITSYEQYF. The CDR3 DNA reads TGTGCCAGCAACACCCCGGCCGGGGAACTAATAACCTCCTACGAGCAGTACTTC. The chain joins TRBV2 to TRBJ2-5, with D possibly being TRBD2 (5 bases). The DNA end is a closer match to TRBJ2-7, so the J assignment may be wrong. Germline CDR1 SNHLY, CDR2 FYNNEI. CDR3 size: 18 residues.

The genes are TRBV4-1 and TRBJ2-4; TRBD1 is a possible D gene (5 bases). The germline gives CDR1 MGHRA, CDR2 YSYEKL. Trimming shortened V by 4 bases and J by 15 bases, and 25 bases separated the two germline ends. This CDR3 region has 15 residues. As DNA, the CDR3 is TGCGCCAGCAGCCCAAGCGCACAGGCGTGGGGTGGATTGTACTTC. It codes for CASSPSAQAWGGLYF.

The chain employs TRBV6-1 and TRBJ1-1, with a weak D call TRBD1 (5 bases). The CDR3 length is 13 residues. Germline lookup yields CDR1 MNHNS and CDR2 SASEGT. Trimming removed 5 bases at V and 4 bases at J, with 11 bases between. The CDR3 sequence is CASSWEGITEAFF. The CDR3 coding sequence is TGTGCCAGCAGTTGGGAGGGGATCACTGAAGCTTTCTTT.

This rearrangement joins TRBV7-9 to TRBJ2-3, with D unresolved. The CDR3 covers 13 residues. V was shortened by 4 bases and J by 1 base, with 6 bases between the two germline ends. Germline lookup yields CDR1 SEHNR and CDR2 FQNEAQ (reference sequence). CDR3 region: CASSSSGTDTQYF. For the CDR3, the DNA is TGTGCCAGCAGCTCTTCTGGCACAGATACGCAGTATTTT.

DNA of the CDR3: TGTGCCAGCAGCGGCGAGGACAGTTACAATGAGCAGTTCTTC. Its protein is CASSGEDSYNEQFF. The chain uses TRBV27 and TRBJ2-1; D is perhaps TRBD1 (6 bases). The CDR3 loop spans 14 amino acids. Germline loops: CDR1 MNHEY, CDR2 SMNVEV (reference sequence). The V and J ends lost 6 bases and 4 bases respectively, with 13 bases between them.

The J gene is TRBJ1-6, the V gene TRBV7-3; weak D call: TRBD1 (5 bases). Germline V gene lookup returns CDR1 SGHTA and CDR2 FQGTGA. The CDR3 extends over 12 amino acids. V was cut by 4 bases and J by 11 bases, with 9 bases left in between. CDR3 in amino acids: CASSSPGAPLHF. CDR3 coding DNA: TGTGCCAGCAGCTCCCCGGGGGCACCCCTCCACTTT.

The rearrangement links TRBV5-8 to TRBJ2-3; maybe TRBD2 (5 bases). V lost 2 bases to trimming and J lost 3 bases, with 10 bases between them. CDR1 and CDR2 (germline): SGHTS, YDEGEE. The CDR3 has 14 residues. The CDR3 region has the DNA TGTGCCAGCAGCTTTGGACTGATTACAGATACGCAGTATTTT. This translates into CASSFGLITDTQYF.

V gene TRBV5-8 combines with J gene TRBJ2-3, with 11 bases aligning to TRBD2. V gave up 1 base and J gave up 0 bases; unmatched junction bases: 7. From germline, CDR1 is SGHTS and CDR2 YDEGEE. The CDR3 has 18 residues. DNA for the CDR3: TGTGCCAGCAGCTTGCTGGCTAGCGGGGGGCTTAGCACAGATACGCAGTATTTT. Translating it yields CASSLLASGGLSTDTQYF.